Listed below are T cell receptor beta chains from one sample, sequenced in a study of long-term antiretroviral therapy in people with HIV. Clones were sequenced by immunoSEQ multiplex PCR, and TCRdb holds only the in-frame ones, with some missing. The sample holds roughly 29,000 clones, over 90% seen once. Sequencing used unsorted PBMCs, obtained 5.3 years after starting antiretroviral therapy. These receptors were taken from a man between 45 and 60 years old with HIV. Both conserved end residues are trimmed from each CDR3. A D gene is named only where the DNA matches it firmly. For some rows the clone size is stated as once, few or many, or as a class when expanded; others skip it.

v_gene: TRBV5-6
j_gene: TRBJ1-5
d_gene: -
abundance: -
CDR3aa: ASSLEGHSPQH

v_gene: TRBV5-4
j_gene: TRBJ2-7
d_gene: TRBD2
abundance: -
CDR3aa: ASSSSGGAYEQY

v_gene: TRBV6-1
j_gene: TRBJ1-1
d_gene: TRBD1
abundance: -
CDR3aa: ASSERPGGANTEAF

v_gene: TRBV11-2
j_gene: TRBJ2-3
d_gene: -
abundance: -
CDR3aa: ASSFGHSMTDTQY

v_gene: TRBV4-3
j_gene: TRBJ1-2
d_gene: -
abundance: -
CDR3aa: ASSQEGTDYGYT

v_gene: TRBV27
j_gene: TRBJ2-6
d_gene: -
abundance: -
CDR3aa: ASSWAGANVLT

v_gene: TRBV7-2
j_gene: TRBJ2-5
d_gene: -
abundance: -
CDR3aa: ASSLAVGAQETQY

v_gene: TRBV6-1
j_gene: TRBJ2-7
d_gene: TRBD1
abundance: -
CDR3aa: ASSVQGAHYEQY

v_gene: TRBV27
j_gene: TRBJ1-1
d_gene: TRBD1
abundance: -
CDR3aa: ASSPGQGFTEAF

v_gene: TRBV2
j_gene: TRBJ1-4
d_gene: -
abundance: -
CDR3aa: ASSVTGGEKLF

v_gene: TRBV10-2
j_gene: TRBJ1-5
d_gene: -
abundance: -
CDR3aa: ASSDGTPGNQPQH

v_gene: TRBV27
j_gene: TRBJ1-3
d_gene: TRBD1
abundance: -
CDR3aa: ASSRTGIGNTIY

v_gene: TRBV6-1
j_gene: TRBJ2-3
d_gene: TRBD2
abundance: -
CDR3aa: ASSDGGSGTDTQY

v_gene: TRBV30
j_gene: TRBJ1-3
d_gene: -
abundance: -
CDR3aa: AWRNRAGNTIY

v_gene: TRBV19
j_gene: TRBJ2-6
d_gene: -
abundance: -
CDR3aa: ASSPAGINSGANVLT

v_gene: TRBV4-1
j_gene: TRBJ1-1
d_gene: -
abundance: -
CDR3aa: ASSQERGANTEAF

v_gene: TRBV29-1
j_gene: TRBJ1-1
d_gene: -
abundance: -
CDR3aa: SVGEPYTEAF

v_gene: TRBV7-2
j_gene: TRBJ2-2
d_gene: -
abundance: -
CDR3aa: ASSSWEGASSGELF

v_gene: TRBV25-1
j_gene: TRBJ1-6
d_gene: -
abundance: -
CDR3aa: ASSGGPFPLH

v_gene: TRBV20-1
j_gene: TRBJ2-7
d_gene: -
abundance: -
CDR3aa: SAGQPYEQY

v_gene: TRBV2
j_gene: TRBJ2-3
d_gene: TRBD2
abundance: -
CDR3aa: ASSDLAGGLIDTQY

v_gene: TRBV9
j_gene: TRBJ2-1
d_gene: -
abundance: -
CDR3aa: ASSGDSGSYNEQF

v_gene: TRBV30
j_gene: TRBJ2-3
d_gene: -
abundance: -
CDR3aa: AWSPGKGVTDTQY

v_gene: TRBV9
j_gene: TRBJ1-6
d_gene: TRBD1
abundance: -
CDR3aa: ASSPQGGQANSPLH

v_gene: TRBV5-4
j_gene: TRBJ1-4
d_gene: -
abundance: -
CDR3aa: ASSFRNNEKLF

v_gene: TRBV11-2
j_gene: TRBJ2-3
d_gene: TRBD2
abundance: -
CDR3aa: ASSLDLAGVTDTQY

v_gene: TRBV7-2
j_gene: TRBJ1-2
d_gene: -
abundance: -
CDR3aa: ASSSVNYGYT

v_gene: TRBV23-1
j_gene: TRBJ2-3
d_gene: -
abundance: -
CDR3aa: ASSPTGETTTDTQY

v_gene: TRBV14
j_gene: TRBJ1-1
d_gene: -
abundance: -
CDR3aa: ASSQAGGPGAEAF

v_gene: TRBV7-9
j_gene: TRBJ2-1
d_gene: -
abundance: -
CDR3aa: ASSPRTSSYNEQF

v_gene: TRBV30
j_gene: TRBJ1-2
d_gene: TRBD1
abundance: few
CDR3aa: AWRGQGLNYGYT

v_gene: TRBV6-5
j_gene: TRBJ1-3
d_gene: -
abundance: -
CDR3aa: ASSYGGRGNTIY